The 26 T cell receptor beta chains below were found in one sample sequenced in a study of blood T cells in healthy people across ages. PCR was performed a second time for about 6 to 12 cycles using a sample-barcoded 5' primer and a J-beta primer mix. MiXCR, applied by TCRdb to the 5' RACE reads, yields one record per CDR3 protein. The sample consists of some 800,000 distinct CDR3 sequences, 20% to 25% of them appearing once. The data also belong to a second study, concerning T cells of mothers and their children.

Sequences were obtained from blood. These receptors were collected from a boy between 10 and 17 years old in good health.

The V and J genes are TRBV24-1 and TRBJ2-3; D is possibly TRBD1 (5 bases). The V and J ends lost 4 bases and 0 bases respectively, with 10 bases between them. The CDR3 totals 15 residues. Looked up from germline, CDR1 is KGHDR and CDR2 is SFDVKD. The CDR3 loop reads CATSERQTSTDTQYF. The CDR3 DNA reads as TGTGCCACCAGTGAACGACAGACTAGCACAGATACGCAGTATTTT.

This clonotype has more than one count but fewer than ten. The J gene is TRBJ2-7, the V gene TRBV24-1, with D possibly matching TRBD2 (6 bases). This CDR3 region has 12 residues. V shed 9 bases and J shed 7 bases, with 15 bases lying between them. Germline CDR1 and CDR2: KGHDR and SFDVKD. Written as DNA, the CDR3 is TGTGCCACCGATCGGGGGTACGGGGAGCAGTACTTC. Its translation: CATDRGYGEQYF.

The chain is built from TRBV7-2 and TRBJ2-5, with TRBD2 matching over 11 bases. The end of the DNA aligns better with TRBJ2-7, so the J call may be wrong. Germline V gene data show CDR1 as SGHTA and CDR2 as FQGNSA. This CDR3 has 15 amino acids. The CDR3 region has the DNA TGTGCCAGCAGCTCAGAAGGACTAGCGGGCTACGAGCAGTACTTC. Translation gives CASSSEGLAGYEQYF.

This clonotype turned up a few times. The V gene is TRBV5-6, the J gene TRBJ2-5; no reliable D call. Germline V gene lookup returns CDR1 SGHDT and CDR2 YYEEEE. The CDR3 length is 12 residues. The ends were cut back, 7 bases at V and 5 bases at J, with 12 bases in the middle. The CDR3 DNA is TGTGCCAGCTCGGGCCTACCCGAGACCCAGTACTTC. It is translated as CASSGLPETQYF.

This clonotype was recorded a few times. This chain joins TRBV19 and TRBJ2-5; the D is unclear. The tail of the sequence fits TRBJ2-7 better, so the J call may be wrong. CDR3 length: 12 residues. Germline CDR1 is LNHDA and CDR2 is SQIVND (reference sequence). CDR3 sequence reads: CASSMEFGEQYF. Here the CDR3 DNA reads TGTGCCAGTAGTATGGAATTCGGCGAGCAGTACTTC.

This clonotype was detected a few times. This CDR3 reads CASSPPRGQAFF. The CDR3 DNA is TGTGCCAGCAGTCCCCCCAGGGGACAAGCTTTCTTT. The rearrangement links TRBV28 to TRBJ1-1; D is possibly TRBD1 (6 bases). Trimming stripped 5 bases from V and 9 bases from J, with 13 bases between. The CDR3 runs 12 residues. The germline V gene has CDR1 MDHEN and CDR2 SYDVKM. The whole variable domain, remainder taken from reference TRBV28 and TRBJ1-1, is DVKVTQSSRYLVKRTGEKVFLECVQDMDHENMFWYRQDPGLGLRLIYFSYDVKMKEKGDIPEGYSVSREKKERFSLILESASTNQTSMYLCASSPPRGQAFFGQGTRLTVV.

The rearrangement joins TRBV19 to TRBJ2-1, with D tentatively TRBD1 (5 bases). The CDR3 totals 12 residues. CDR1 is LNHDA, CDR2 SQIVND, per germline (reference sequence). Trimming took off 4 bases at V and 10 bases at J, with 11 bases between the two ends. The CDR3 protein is CASSTWTNEQFF. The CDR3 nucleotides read TGTGCCAGTAGTACCTGGACAAACGAGCAGTTCTTC.

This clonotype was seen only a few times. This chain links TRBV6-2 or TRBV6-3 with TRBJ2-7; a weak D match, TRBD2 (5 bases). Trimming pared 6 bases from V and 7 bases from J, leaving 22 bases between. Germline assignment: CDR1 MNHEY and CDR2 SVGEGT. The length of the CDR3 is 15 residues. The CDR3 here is CASRPSRESSGEQYF. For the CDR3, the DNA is TGTGCCAGCAGGCCCTCCCGGGAATCATCGGGGGAGCAGTACTTC.

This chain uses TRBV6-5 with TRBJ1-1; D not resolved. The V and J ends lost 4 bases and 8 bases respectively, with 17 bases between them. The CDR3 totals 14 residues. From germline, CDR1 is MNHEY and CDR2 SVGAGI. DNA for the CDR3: TGTGCCAGCAGTTCGGACCACAACCGGGTAGAAGCTTTCTTT. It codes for CASSSDHNRVEAFF.

CDR3 loop: CSVEVPENEKLFF. The CDR3 bases are TGCAGCGTTGAAGTGCCAGAAAATGAAAAACTGTTTTTT. This chain connects TRBV29-1 to TRBJ1-4; D is unresolved. The CDR3 spans 13 residues. The V and J ends lost 1 base and 5 bases respectively, with 8 bases between them. Germline lookup yields CDR1 SQVTM and CDR2 ANQGSEA.

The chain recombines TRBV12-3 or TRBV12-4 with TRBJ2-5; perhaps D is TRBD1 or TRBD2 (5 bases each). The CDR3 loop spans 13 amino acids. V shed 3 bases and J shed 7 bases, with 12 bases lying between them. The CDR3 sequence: CASSFGLRGTQYF. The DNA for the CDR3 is TGTGCCAGCAGTTTCGGTCTGAGGGGGACCCAGTACTTC.

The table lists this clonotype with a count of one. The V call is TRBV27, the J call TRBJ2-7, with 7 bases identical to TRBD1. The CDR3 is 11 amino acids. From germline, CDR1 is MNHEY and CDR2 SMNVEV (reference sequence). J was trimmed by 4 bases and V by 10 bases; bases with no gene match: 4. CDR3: CAIQQGYEQYF. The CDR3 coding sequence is TGTGCCATCCAACAGGGGTACGAGCAGTACTTC.

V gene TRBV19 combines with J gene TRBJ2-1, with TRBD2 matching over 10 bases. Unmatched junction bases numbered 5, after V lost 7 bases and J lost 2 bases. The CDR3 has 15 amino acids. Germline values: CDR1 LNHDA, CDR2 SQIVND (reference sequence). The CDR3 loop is CASTPSGSTYNEQFF. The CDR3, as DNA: TGTGCCAGTACTCCTAGCGGGAGCACCTACAATGAGCAGTTCTTC.

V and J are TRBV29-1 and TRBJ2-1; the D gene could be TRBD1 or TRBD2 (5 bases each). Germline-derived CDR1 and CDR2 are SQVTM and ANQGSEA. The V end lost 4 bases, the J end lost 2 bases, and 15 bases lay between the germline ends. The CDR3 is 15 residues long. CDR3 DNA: TGCAGCGTTGTGGGGACGCAGGAAACCTACAATGAGCAGTTCTTC. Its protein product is CSVVGTQETYNEQFF.

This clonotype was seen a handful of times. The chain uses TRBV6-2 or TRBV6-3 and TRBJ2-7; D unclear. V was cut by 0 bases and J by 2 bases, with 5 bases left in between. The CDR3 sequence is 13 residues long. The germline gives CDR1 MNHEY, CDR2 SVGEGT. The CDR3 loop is CASSYSLTYEQYF. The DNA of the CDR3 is TGTGCCAGCAGTTACTCCCTTACCTACGAGCAGTACTTC.

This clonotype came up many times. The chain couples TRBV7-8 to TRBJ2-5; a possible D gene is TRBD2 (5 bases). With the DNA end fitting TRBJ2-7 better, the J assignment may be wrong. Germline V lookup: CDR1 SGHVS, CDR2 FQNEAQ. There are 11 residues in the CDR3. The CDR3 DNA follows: TGTGCCAGCAGCTTTGAGGGCGAGCAGTACTTC. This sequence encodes CASSFEGEQYF.

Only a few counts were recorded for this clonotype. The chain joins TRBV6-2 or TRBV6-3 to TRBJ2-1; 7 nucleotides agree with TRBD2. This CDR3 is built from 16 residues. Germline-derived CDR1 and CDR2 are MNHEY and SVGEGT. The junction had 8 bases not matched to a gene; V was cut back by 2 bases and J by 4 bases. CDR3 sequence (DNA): TGTGCCAGCAGTTACCTACGGGGGGACCCTTACAATGAGCAGTTCTTC. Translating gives CASSYLRGDPYNEQFF.

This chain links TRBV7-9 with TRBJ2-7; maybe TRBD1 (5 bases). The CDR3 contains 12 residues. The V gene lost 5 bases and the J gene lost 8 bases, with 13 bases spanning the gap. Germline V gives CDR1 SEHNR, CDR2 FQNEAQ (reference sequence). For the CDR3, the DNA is TGTGCCAGCAGCATCCTACAGGATCAGCAGTACTTC. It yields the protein CASSILQDQQYF.

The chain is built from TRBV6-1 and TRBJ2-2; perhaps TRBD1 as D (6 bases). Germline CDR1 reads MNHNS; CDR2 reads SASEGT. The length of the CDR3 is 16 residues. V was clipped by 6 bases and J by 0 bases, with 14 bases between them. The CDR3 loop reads CASRRTGPANTGELFF. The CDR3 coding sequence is TGTGCCAGCAGACGAACAGGGCCCGCGAACACCGGGGAGCTGTTTTTT.

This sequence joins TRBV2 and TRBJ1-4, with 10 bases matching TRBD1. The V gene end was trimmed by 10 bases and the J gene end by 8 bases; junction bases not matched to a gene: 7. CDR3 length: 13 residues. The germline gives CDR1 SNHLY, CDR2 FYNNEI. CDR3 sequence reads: CAITTGGSEKLFF. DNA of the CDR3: TGTGCCATAACGACAGGGGGCTCCGAAAAACTGTTTTTT.

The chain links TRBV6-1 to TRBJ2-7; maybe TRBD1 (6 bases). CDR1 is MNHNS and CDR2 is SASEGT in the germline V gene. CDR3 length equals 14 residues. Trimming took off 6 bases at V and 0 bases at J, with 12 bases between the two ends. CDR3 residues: CASSKQGPSYEQYF. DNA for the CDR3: TGTGCCAGCAGCAAACAGGGCCCCTCCTACGAGCAGTACTTC.

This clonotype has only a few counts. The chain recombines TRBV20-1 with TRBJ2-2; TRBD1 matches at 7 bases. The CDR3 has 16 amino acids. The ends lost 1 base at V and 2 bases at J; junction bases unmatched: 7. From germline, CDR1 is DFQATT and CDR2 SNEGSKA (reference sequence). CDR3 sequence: CSARGAGTVNTGELFF. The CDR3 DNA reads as TGCAGTGCTAGAGGTGCCGGGACAGTAAACACCGGGGAGCTGTTTTTT.

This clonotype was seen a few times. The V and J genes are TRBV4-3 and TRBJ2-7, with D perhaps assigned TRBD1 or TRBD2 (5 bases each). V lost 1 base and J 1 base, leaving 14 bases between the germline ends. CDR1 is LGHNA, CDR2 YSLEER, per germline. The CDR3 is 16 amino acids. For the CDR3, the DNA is TGCGCCAGCAGCCAAGCCCTCCGGGGCCTGTCCTACGAGCAGTACTTC. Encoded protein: CASSQALRGLSYEQYF.

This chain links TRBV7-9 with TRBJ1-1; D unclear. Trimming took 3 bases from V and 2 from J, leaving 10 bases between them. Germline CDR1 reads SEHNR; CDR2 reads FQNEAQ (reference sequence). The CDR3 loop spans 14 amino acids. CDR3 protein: CASSFLQANTEAFF. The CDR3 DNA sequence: TGTGCCAGCAGCTTTTTGCAGGCCAACACTGAAGCTTTCTTT.

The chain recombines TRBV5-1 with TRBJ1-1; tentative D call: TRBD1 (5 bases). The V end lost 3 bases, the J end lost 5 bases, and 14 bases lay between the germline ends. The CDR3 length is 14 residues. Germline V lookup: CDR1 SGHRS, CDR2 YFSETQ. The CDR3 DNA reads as TGCGCCAGCAGCTCCGGGGGGTCGGGAACTGAAGCTTTCTTT. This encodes CASSSGGSGTEAFF.

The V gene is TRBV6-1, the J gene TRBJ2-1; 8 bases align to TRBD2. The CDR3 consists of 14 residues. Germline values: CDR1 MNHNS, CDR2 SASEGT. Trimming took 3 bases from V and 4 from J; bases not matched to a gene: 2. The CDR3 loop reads CASSDSGVYNEQFF. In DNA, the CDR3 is TGTGCCAGCAGTGATAGCGGGGTTTACAATGAGCAGTTCTTC.